A selection of T cell receptor beta chains follows, all from one sample in a study of shared clonotypes between healthy human individuals. Repertoires were generated with immunoSEQ multiplex PCR, while TCRdb's copy carries only in-frame clones and drops some. The profile shows about 580,000 clones, 95% to 98% of them singletons. Sequencing used naive CD8+ T cells sorted from blood. The receptors come from a man aged 25 to 45 in good health. Both conserved end residues are part of each CDR3. A D gene is named only where the DNA matches it firmly. Not every row has a clone size; where given, it reads once, few, many or a size class.

abundance | j_gene | v_gene | d_gene | CDR3aa | CDR3nt
. | TRBJ2-5 | TRBV7-9 | TRBD1 | CASSQARTGEETQYF | TGTGCCAGCAGCCAAGCCAGGACAGGGGAAGAGACCCAGTACTTC
. | TRBJ2-1 | TRBV27 | TRBD2 | CASTGRGIWNEQFF | TGTGCCAGCACCGGGAGGGGAATTTGGAATGAGCAGTTCTTC
. | TRBJ2-7 | TRBV21-1 | . | CASSIPGRTYSYEQYF | TGTGCCAGCAGCATTCCGGGACGGACGTACTCCTACGAGCAGTACTTC
. | TRBJ2-3 | TRBV11-2 | TRBD2 | CASSLGASGRDTDTQYF | TGTGCCAGCAGCTTAGGGGCTAGCGGGAGGGATACAGATACGCAGTATTTT
. | TRBJ2-1 | TRBV11-2 | . | CASSLGGDLYNEQFF | TGTGCCAGCAGCTTAGGCGGGGACCTCTACAATGAGCAGTTCTTC
. | TRBJ2-1 | TRBV11-2 | . | CASRQTSFNEQFF | TGTGCCAGCAGACAGACCTCATTCAATGAGCAGTTCTTC
. | TRBJ2-1 | TRBV19 | . | CASSGSSYNEQFF | TGTGCCAGTAGCGGAAGCTCCTACAATGAGCAGTTCTTC
. | TRBJ2-1 | TRBV19 | . | CASSISPRMDNEQFF | TGTGCCAGTAGTATTAGCCCCCGGATGGACAATGAGCAGTTCTTC
. | TRBJ1-1 | TRBV28 | TRBD1 | CASSLRGQGLNTEAFF | TGTGCCAGCAGTTTGCGGGGACAGGGGTTGAACACTGAAGCTTTCTTT
. | TRBJ2-1 | TRBV14 | . | CASSPGRGEQFF | TGTGCCAGCAGCCCCGGACGAGGCGAGCAGTTCTTC
. | TRBJ2-2 | TRBV30 | TRBD2 | CAWNGLAAGTGELFF | TGTGCCTGGAACGGACTAGCGGCAGGAACCGGGGAGCTGTTTTTT
. | TRBJ2-2 | TRBV27 | TRBD1 | CASHALDRATGELFF | TGTGCCAGCCACGCCTTGGACAGGGCCACCGGGGAGCTGTTTTTT
. | TRBJ2-7 | TRBV27 | . | CASSLSLVNEQYF | TGTGCCAGCAGCCTGAGTTTGGTAAACGAGCAGTACTTC
. | TRBJ2-7 | TRBV6-5 | TRBD2 | CASSQGLAGDEQYF | TGTGCCAGCAGTCAAGGACTAGCGGGAGACGAGCAGTACTTC
. | TRBJ2-7 | TRBV5-1 | TRBD2 | CASSSSVSGSVLDEQYF | TGCGCCAGCAGCTCAAGCGTTAGCGGGAGTGTGTTAGACGAGCAGTACTTC
. | TRBJ2-7 | TRBV19 | . | CASSIRGTDSSYEQYF | TGTGCCAGTAGTATTAGAGGGACCGATAGCTCCTACGAGCAGTACTTC
. | TRBJ2-7 | TRBV29-1 | . | CSVEGGDINEQYF | TGCAGCGTTGAAGGGGGGGATATCAACGAGCAGTACTTC
once | TRBJ1-4 | TRBV4-3 | . | CASSLGGAKLFF | TGCGCCAGCAGCTTGGGGGGGGCAAAACTGTTTTTT
. | TRBJ1-1 | TRBV15 | . | CATSSSRNTEAFF | TGTGCCACCAGCAGTTCAAGGAACACTGAAGCTTTCTTT
. | TRBJ2-3 | TRBV9 | TRBD1 | CASSHGGTGGRTDTQYF | TGTGCCAGCAGCCATGGGGGGACAGGAGGACGCACAGATACGCAGTATTTT
. | TRBJ1-2 | TRBV7-9 | TRBD1 | CASSSGQGLENGYTF | TGTGCCAGCAGCTCAGGACAGGGGCTTGAGAATGGCTACACCTTC
. | TRBJ2-7 | TRBV29-1 | . | CSVELPVGEQYF | TGCAGCGTTGAACTTCCCGTTGGAGAGCAGTACTTC
. | TRBJ2-7 | TRBV7-2 | TRBD2 | CASSLVPSGIYEQYF | TGTGCCAGCAGCTTAGTACCTAGCGGGATCTACGAGCAGTACTTC
. | TRBJ2-1 | TRBV27 | TRBD1 | CASSFFRGPRAEQFF | TGTGCCAGCAGTTTTTTCAGGGGGCCTAGGGCCGAGCAGTTCTTC
few | TRBJ2-3 | TRBV12-5 | . | CASGSPVGDLTDTQYF | TGTGCTAGTGGTTCGCCCGTGGGGGACCTCACAGATACGCAGTATTTT
. | TRBJ2-7 | TRBV15 | TRBD1 | CATSAPGQGPHEQYF | TGTGCCACCAGCGCCCCGGGACAGGGGCCCCACGAGCAGTACTTC
. | TRBJ2-5 | TRBV7-9 | TRBD1 | CASSPPLGQGRQETQYF | TGTGCCAGCAGCCCCCCATTGGGACAGGGACGCCAAGAGACCCAGTACTTC
. | TRBJ2-5 | TRBV7-6 | TRBD1 | CASSIAGTDPETQYF | TGTGCCAGCAGCATAGCCGGGACAGACCCAGAGACCCAGTACTTC
. | TRBJ2-5 | TRBV15 | . | CATSRDRRRETQYF | TGTGCCACCAGCAGAGATCGGCGTCGGGAGACCCAGTACTTC
. | TRBJ2-1 | TRBV5-1 | TRBD2 | CASSKPSAGVNNEQFF | TGCGCCAGCAGTAAACCTTCAGCGGGAGTAAACAATGAGCAGTTCTTC
. | TRBJ1-1 | TRBV5-4 | . | CASTEEDNTEAFF | TGTGCCAGTACAGAGGAGGATAACACTGAAGCTTTCTTT
. | TRBJ2-7 | TRBV28 | . | CASSLTSASSYEQYF | TGTGCCAGCAGTTTAACCAGCGCGAGCTCCTACGAGCAGTACTTC
. | TRBJ2-7 | TRBV29-1 | . | CSVIPYGTPAPYEQYF | TGCAGCGTTATACCGTACGGGACGCCCGCACCCTACGAGCAGTACTTC
. | TRBJ2-6 | TRBV7-9 | . | CASSLGLPASGANVLTF | TGTGCCAGCAGCTTAGGGTTGCCTGCTTCTGGGGCCAACGTCCTGACTTTC
. | TRBJ2-3 | TRBV4-3 | . | CASSQDRTDTQYF | TGCGCCAGCAGCCAAGACAGAACAGATACGCAGTATTTT
. | TRBJ2-1 | TRBV13 | TRBD1 | CASSPTGTGYNEQFF | TGTGCCAGCAGCCCGACCGGGACAGGGTATAATGAGCAGTTCTTC
. | TRBJ2-7 | TRBV19 | . | CASSISGFDEQYF | TGTGCCAGTAGTATTTCAGGGTTCGACGAGCAGTACTTC
. | TRBJ2-7 | TRBV29-1 | TRBD2 | CSVGGSREQYF | TGCAGCGTTGGCGGGAGCCGCGAGCAGTACTTC
. | TRBJ2-7 | TRBV5-1 | . | CASSPLPGRGDDEQYF | TGCGCCAGCAGCCCGCTACCCGGTAGGGGCGACGACGAGCAGTACTTC
. | TRBJ2-2 | TRBV2 | . | CASSRYTGELFF | TGTGCCAGCAGTCGGTACACCGGGGAGCTGTTTTTT
. | TRBJ2-2 | TRBV27 | TRBD1 | CASSDGQGLLFGELFF | TGTGCCAGCAGTGACGGACAGGGGCTACTTTTTGGGGAGCTGTTTTTT
. | TRBJ2-2 | TRBV9 | TRBD2 | CASSVGSGTNTGELFF | TGTGCCAGCAGCGTAGGTAGCGGGACGAACACCGGGGAGCTGTTTTTT
. | TRBJ2-3 | TRBV28 | . | CASSERGTPNDTQYF | TGTGCCAGCAGTGAACGGGGGACACCCAACGATACGCAGTATTTT
. | TRBJ2-7 | TRBV7-9 | . | CASSSPPPVSSYEQYF | TGTGCCAGCAGCTCCCCGCCTCCAGTCAGCTCCTACGAGCAGTACTTC
. | TRBJ2-7 | TRBV29-1 | TRBD2 | CSALGPAGYEQYF | TGCAGCGCCCTTGGACCAGCGGGGTACGAGCAGTACTTC
. | TRBJ1-5 | TRBV6-1 | TRBD1 | CASSKGALSNQPQHF | TGTGCCAGCAGTAAGGGGGCTTTATCCAATCAGCCCCAGCATTTT